This T cell receptor beta chain was sequenced during a study of blood T cell repertoires in COVID-19. The CDR3 covers 14 residues. The germline V gene encodes CDR1 SEHNR and CDR2 FQNEAQ (reference sequence). V shed 5 bases and J shed 4 bases, with 11 bases lying between them. In the original workflow: By means of reference gene primer amplification, nucleated cell counts were estimated. Clones were sequenced by immunoSEQ multiplex PCR, and TCRdb holds only the in-frame ones, with some missing. That table is the source of V, J and clone size, and D and trimming were worked out from the DNA. The sample consists of roughly 290,000 clones, approximately 83% of them appearing once. This clone was detected only once.

Material for sequencing was peripheral blood. This receptor was taken from a woman between 25 and 40 years old who had recovered from COVID-19. The chain is built from TRBV7-9 and TRBJ2-2, with D maybe TRBD2 (5 bases). CDR3 region: CASSRAEGTGELFF. The CDR3 nucleotides are TGTGCCAGCAGCCGAGCGGAAGGCACCGGGGAGCTGTTTTTT.